Given below is one T cell receptor beta chain in context. Its target antigen remains unknown. There are no base qualities to consult, and no much larger clone falls within one base. The meaning of the sample's time point label: cycle 2 day 1 (C2D1) of nivolumab. Every trial patient had relapsed after autologous stem cell transplantation, and cohorts A, B and C differed in prior brentuximab vedotin exposure. A total of approximately 51 patients with relapsed/refractory classical Hodgkin lymphoma made up the trial cohort, and each patient's best overall response was complete response, partial response or progressive disease. In the multi-cohort phase II CheckMate 205 trial, trial patients received single-agent nivolumab. An independent review committee assessed best overall response by applying the 2007 International Working Group response criteria. PBMCs from the trial were collected at three points: immediately before nivolumab initiation (C1D1), and during therapy at cycle 2 day 1 and cycle 4 day 1. Peripheral blood was collected in 8 mL Vacutainer Cell Preparation Tubes, from which PBMCs were isolated by centrifugation and then cryopreserved.

Inclusive of the bounding cysteine and phenylalanine, the CDR3 is 18 residues long. The sequence is cut down to CDR3 DNA, 54 bases in frame from base 1. The germline V gene supplies CDR1 MNHNS and CDR2 SASEGT. V lost 0 bases and J lost 4 bases; the stretch between them is 16 bases long. This record comes from a study of PD-1 blockade in classical Hodgkin lymphoma (dated by TCRdb to about 2020). Broadly, across the study: Nivolumab dosing was 3 mg/kg intravenously every 2 weeks, continuing until either disease progression or unacceptable toxicity. The study used TCR beta sequencing and CyTOF to define a peripheral blood immune signature of response to PD-1 blockade in classical Hodgkin lymphoma.

What the work shows at the level of the full study, not this receptor alone: Baseline diversity similar to that of newly diagnosed patients was observed in trial patients achieving complete response, whereas significantly lower diversity was observed in partial responders and progressors. Newly diagnosed patients were reported to have lower baseline TCR diversity than healthy donors, and relapsed/refractory patients were reported to have lower baseline TCR diversity still. Lower diversity was seen in patients whose nivolumab began less than 1 year after ASCT, and these patients were left out of later analyses so that immune reconstitution would not confound the results. A significant rise by C4D1 was seen in CD4+ but not CD8+ TCR diversity (p=0.0027 vs p=0.16), with the rise being most apparent in complete responders (p=0.02). The study was limited to a single clinical trial cohort, and causes of repertoire differences, possibly disease activity or prior therapy, remained undefined.

Genomic DNA was isolated using the Qiagen DNeasy kit from unsorted PBMCs as well as from negatively selected CD4+ and CD8+ fractions. TCR beta CDR3 regions were amplified by immunoSEQ multiplex PCR using primers annealing to V and J segments. A synthetic immune receptor repertoire was used to minimize amplification bias, and any remaining bias was removed computationally after sequencing. Under the source paper's analysis protocol: Repertoire diversity was quantified as the Shannon entropy index using custom Python scripts. Unsorted, CD4+ and CD8+ repertoires were analyzed separately, except for combined analyses in which CD4+ and CD8+ sequences were merged in silico. A clone was considered expanded if an increase in frequency of at least 2-fold after treatment relative to C1D1 was found, and a pseudocount of 0.5 was applied to clones undetected at baseline. Singleton clones were defined as clones with 0 or 1 copy at C1D1, and non-singleton clones were defined as clones with 2 or more copies. Clones expanded in unsorted samples were assigned a CD4+, CD8+ or unknown annotation through matching of protein sequences in sorted samples from the same patient. Wilcoxon tests on paired samples were used to test changes in diversity from C1D1 to C4D1. The table was pulled from immuneACCESS by TCRdb, which kept in-frame rearrangements only. Such tables lose some clones; where checked, under half of the loss comes from unresolved V genes, and the rest has no known cause. V, J and clone size are those of that table, while D and trimming were read from the DNA. The sample table records under 30,000 clones; roughly four fifths of these occur just once. The ten top clones hold under 14% of the sample.

The rearrangement joined TRBV6-1 to TRBJ1-6; the D segment cannot be called with confidence. This clonotype was sampled from a human donor with classical Hodgkin lymphoma. The sequencing used peripheral blood mononuclear cells (PBMCs), collected before the second cycle of nivolumab. The nucleotide sequence reads as follows: TGTGCCAGCAGTGAAGCGCAACCCCTTGTAGGGTATAATTCACCCCTCCACTTT. This is translated as CASSEAQPLVGYNSPLHF.